This TCR beta chain stems from a study of shared clonotypes between healthy human individuals. Some clones are missing from TCRdb's copy, which holds only in-frame ones; the method was immunoSEQ multiplex PCR. The table records 530,000 or so clones, almost 80% of them present only once. Germline V gives CDR1 SGHDT, CDR2 YYEEEE. The CDR3 consists of 14 residues. Deletions cut 0 bases from V and 0 bases from J, with 7 bases between. The chain has TRBV5-6 and TRBJ2-7; D remains unclear. This receptor was identified in a woman aged 40 to 55 in good health. Some clones in this sample may be carry-over from other donors' samples. Sequencing was performed on PBMCs. The CDR3 region has the DNA TGTGCCAGCAGCTTGGTTGTCCCCTCCTACGAGCAGTACTTC. Its protein product is CASSLVVPSYEQYF.